These 18 T cell receptor beta chains share one sample of origin, sequenced in a study of beta chain features in type 1 diabetes. Study-level findings and limits: Among all four CD4+ subsets, Type 1 diabetes patients had TCRB CDR3s that were moderately but significantly shorter.

The investigators reverse transcribed all of the isolated RNA, so they sequenced expressed TCRB transcripts. Using immunoSEQ multiplex PCR, the repertoire was profiled, and TCRdb retains in-frame clones only, with some absent. The data contain 150,000 to 200,000 clones, 50% to 70% of them seen just once; the ten biggest clones take up around 0.096%. Which antigens these TCRs recognize remains unknown. Sequencing input: naive CD4+ T cells from blood. The source of these receptors is a man aged 25-45 years with type 1 diabetes.

The rearrangement uses TRBV11-2 and TRBJ2-4, with 7 bases fitting TRBD1. Germline CDR1 and CDR2: SGHAT and FQNNGV. This CDR3 is 15 amino acids long. Losses at the gene ends were 5 bases for V and 7 bases for J; bases not matched to a gene: 11. The CDR3, as DNA: TGTGCCAGCAGCCCGATACAGGGGAAGAGGAACATTCAGTACTTC. Translating gives CASSPIQGKRNIQYF.

This clone was detected a few times. V usage is TRBV5-1 and J usage is TRBJ2-7; TRBD2 matches at 12 bases. The CDR3 is 15 residues long. Trimming cost V 0 bases and J 3 bases; bases outside gene matches: 1. From germline, CDR1 is SGHRS and CDR2 YFSETQ. DNA of the CDR3: TGCGCCAGCAGCTTGGAGACTAGCGGGAGCTACGAGCAGTACTTC. Its protein is CASSLETSGSYEQYF. Full variable domain (missing parts from reference TRBV5-1 and TRBJ2-7): KAGVTQTPRYLIKTRGQQVTLSCSPISGHRSVSWYQQTPGQGLQFLFEYFSETQRNKGNFPGRFSGRQFSNSRSEMNVSTLELGDSALYLCASSLETSGSYEQYFGPGTRLTVT.

V gene TRBV30 combines with J gene TRBJ2-5; the D is unclear. CDR3 length: 12 amino acids. The V end was cut by 0 bases, the J end by 5 bases, with 7 bases between. The V gene's germline CDR1 is GTSNPN and CDR2 SVGIG (reference sequence). In DNA form, the CDR3 reads TGTGCCTGGAGTGTAGCTTCGGAGACCCAGTACTTC. Amino acid sequence: CAWSVASETQYF.

The V call is TRBV2, the J call TRBJ1-6, with D possibly being TRBD1 (6 bases). The ends were cut back, 4 bases at V and 9 bases at J, with 16 bases in the middle. Germline V gives CDR1 SNHLY, CDR2 FYNNEI. This CDR3 is 15 amino acids long. For the CDR3, the DNA is TGTGCCAGCAGTGTGTGGGGGACAATCGGTTCACCCCTCCACTTT. Its protein is CASSVWGTIGSPLHF.

The V call is TRBV4-3, the J call TRBJ1-1; unclear D gene. This CDR3 region has 14 residues. The V gene's germline CDR1 is LGHNA and CDR2 YSLEER. V was shortened by 0 bases and J by 2 bases, with 7 bases between the two germline ends. The CDR3 sequence is CASSQEWSNTEAFF. The CDR3 region has the DNA TGCGCCAGCAGCCAAGAGTGGAGTAACACTGAAGCTTTCTTT.

The chain combines TRBV5-6 with TRBJ1-1; no definite D call. The CDR3 extends over 15 amino acids. The germline V gene has CDR1 SGHDT and CDR2 YYEEEE. V shed 4 bases and J shed 1 base, with 14 bases lying between them. In DNA form, the CDR3 reads TGTGCCAGCAGCGATCTGACAACCTCGAACACTGAAGCTTTCTTT. This sequence encodes CASSDLTTSNTEAFF. Based on the CDR3 plus reference TRBV5-6 and TRBJ1-1, the full variable domain is DAGVTQSPTHLIKTRGQQVTLRCSPKSGHDTVSWYQQALGQGPQFIFQYYEEEERQRGNFPDRFSGHQFPNYSSELNVNALLLGDSALYLCASSDLTTSNTEAFFGQGTRLTVV.

CDR3 sequence reads: CASSWTTGEKEKLFF. CDR3 nucleotides: TGTGCCAGCAGTTGGACGACAGGGGAAAAGGAAAAACTGTTTTTT. The V call is TRBV6-4, the J call TRBJ1-4; 8 nucleotides line up with TRBD1. CDR1 is MRHNA and CDR2 is SNTAGT in the germline V gene. With V trimmed by 5 bases and J by 8 bases, 10 bases remained unmatched. The CDR3 contains 15 residues.

The chain links TRBV7-9 to TRBJ2-7; weak D call: TRBD1 (5 bases). Germline V gene lookup returns CDR1 SEHNR and CDR2 FQNEAQ (reference sequence). Trimming pared 5 bases from V and 1 base from J, leaving 9 bases between. The CDR3 runs 13 residues. CDR3 region: CASSRQSSYEQYF. CDR3 bases: TGTGCCAGCAGCCGACAGTCTTCCTACGAGCAGTACTTC.

The J gene is TRBJ2-1, the V gene TRBV7-2; 7 positions match TRBD1. V was pared by 4 bases and J by 9 bases, with 6 bases of the junction left unmatched. This CDR3 region has 13 residues. Germline CDR1 SGHTA, CDR2 FQGNSA. This CDR3 is CASSSNRDSEQFF. CDR3 in DNA: TGTGCCAGCAGCTCCAACCGGGACAGTGAGCAGTTCTTC.

The V call is TRBV10-3, the J call TRBJ1-6, with D unclear. In germline, CDR1 is ENHRY, CDR2 SYGVKD. CDR3 length equals 13 residues. Trimming left V 3 bases short and J 10 bases short, with 10 bases between. The CDR3, as DNA: TGTGCCATCAGTGAAGAAGGGCACTCACCCCTCCACTTT. It codes for CAISEEGHSPLHF.

This clone was observed a single time. This chain uses TRBV30 with TRBJ2-2, with 8 bases that match TRBD1. The CDR3 is made up of 14 amino acids. The ends lost 3 bases at V and 6 bases at J; junction bases unmatched: 6. The germline gives CDR1 GTSNPN, CDR2 SVGIG (reference sequence). CDR3 residues: CAWRPDRGSGELFF. The CDR3 DNA reads TGTGCCTGGAGGCCCGACAGGGGATCCGGGGAGCTGTTTTTT.

This chain connects TRBV7-9 to TRBJ2-7, with TRBD2 as a possible D gene (5 bases). The germline gives CDR1 SEHNR, CDR2 FQNEAQ (reference sequence). The CDR3 runs 14 residues. Trimming pared 2 bases from V and 5 bases from J, leaving 13 bases between. The CDR3 here is CASSLFVGSDEQYF. CDR3 nucleotides: TGTGCCAGCAGCTTATTTGTAGGGAGCGACGAGCAGTACTTC.

This sequence joins TRBV7-2 and TRBJ2-1, with a possible D match to TRBD1 (5 bases). V gave up 4 bases and J gave up 7 bases, with 14 bases separating them. The CDR3 spans 14 residues. The V gene's germline CDR1 is SGHTA and CDR2 FQGNSA. The CDR3: CASSSPPQGNEQFF. DNA of the CDR3: TGTGCCAGCAGCTCACCGCCCCAGGGAAATGAGCAGTTCTTC.

The genes are TRBV27 and TRBJ1-6, with unresolved D. Trimming removed 1 base from V and 7 bases from J, with 5 bases in between. The CDR3 consists of 13 residues. Germline CDR1 is MNHEY and CDR2 is SMNVEV (reference sequence). The CDR3 DNA is TGTGCCAGCAGTTTATTGATCAATTCACCCCTCCACTTT. Amino acids: CASSLLINSPLHF.

CDR3 protein: CASSSFAGRETQYF. The CDR3 DNA sequence: TGCGCCAGCAGTTCTTTCGCGGGGCGAGAGACCCAGTACTTC. The chain couples TRBV10-1 to TRBJ2-5; weak D call: TRBD2 (6 bases). This CDR3 region has 14 residues. The V gene's germline CDR1 is WNHNN and CDR2 SYGVQD (reference sequence). The V end was cut by 5 bases, the J end by 4 bases, with 14 bases between.

This chain connects TRBV30 to TRBJ1-1; D remains ambiguous. The V end lost 7 bases, the J end lost 2 bases, and 8 bases lay between the germline ends. The CDR3 loop spans 11 amino acids. Germline V gene data show CDR1 as GTSNPN and CDR2 as SVGIG (reference sequence). This chain's CDR3 is CAYGPNTEAFF. The CDR3 nucleotides are TGTGCCTATGGACCTAACACTGAAGCTTTCTTT.

This chain links TRBV6-1 with TRBJ2-3; possible D gene TRBD1, 6 bases. Germline assignment: CDR1 MNHNS and CDR2 SASEGT. Between the trimmed V and J ends, which lost 2 bases and 8 bases, there was a span of 14 bases. The CDR3 is 14 residues long. CDR3 amino acids: CASSESGTTITQYF. The CDR3 coding sequence is TGTGCCAGCAGTGAATCAGGGACAACCATTACGCAGTATTTT.

The gene calls are TRBV9 and TRBJ2-3; the match to TRBD2 covers 7 bases. CDR3 length equals 15 residues. The V gene's germline CDR1 is SGDLS and CDR2 YYNGEE. Losses at the gene ends were 0 bases for V and 1 base for J; bases not matched to a gene: 2. This CDR3 is CASSVASGGTDTQYF. CDR3 nucleotide sequence: TGTGCCAGCAGCGTAGCCAGCGGGGGCACAGATACGCAGTATTTT.